This T cell receptor beta chain was sequenced for a study of T cell responses to AZD1222 COVID-19 vaccine (dated by TCRdb to the early 2020s). About the investigation overall: A total of 230 to 250 trial participants underwent TCR sequencing, of whom about 200 had received two doses of AZD1222 and about 26 had received two doses of the MenACWY control vaccine. Enrollment into the trials was organized by age into subgroups of 18-55, 56-69 and 70-plus years, and those subgroups contained roughly 160, 29 and 62 TCR-sequenced participants, respectively.

Findings and caveats that apply to the study as a whole: Vaccine-associated CD4 TCRs spanned the whole spike protein, with dominant responses in regions 160-218 and 743-854. Conclusions about previously exposed vaccinees are limited because only six or seven AZD1222 recipients were SARS-CoV-2 seropositive at baseline. Nearly half of unique spike-specific TCRs reportedly recognized epitopes outside regions mutated in the B.1.351 and B.1.1.7 variants. After two AZD1222 doses, spike-specific TCR breadth and depth were significantly higher than at day 0 and than in MenACWY recipients. Participants were mostly white British and included more females than males, and it was suggested by the authors that clonal diversity may have been underestimated. Because no samples from the day 14 peak response were available, repertoires could be characterized only after the peak T cell response. In the small 56-69-year group, the increase in depth fell short of significance, most likely because of low power.

This clone was observed once. No antigen is known for it. Per-base qualities were not stored, and no clone one base away is much larger. The sample's time point label, in plain terms: about 28 days (+/-7) after the second vaccine dose. The sample's treatment or condition, from its label and the paper: meningococcal conjugate vaccine given as trial control. Vaccinee samples came from UK trials COV001 and COV002, including a single-blind randomized controlled phase 2/3 trial of AZD1222 (ChAdOx1 nCoV-19) in healthy adults. For TCRbeta chain sequencing, PBMC samples were collected from trial participants at day 0 and at day 28 after the second dose. The CDR3 regions of human TCRbeta chains were analyzed by immunosequencing. The study's own analysis went as follows. TCRs in the repertoires were matched against a reference library of SARS-CoV-2-specific TCRs that had been generated with the MIRA antigen-specificity platform. Breadth was defined as the fraction of unique TCRs that were SARS-CoV-2-associated, and depth was defined as the fraction of total T cells that were SARS-CoV-2-associated. Using the MIRA data, every spike-specific TCR was mapped to the spike region that the TCR reacted to and assigned to either a CD4 or a CD8 class. Log10-transformed breadth and depth values were compared by one-way ANOVA with Sidak's multiple comparisons tests. TCRdb took this table from immuneACCESS and kept in-frame rearrangements with V and J called. Such tables lack part of the clones; where checked against another copy, unresolved V genes explain under half of the gap, and the rest is unexplained. Clone size and V and J calls were adopted from that table, with D and trimming inferred from the DNA. The sample includes 130,000 or so clones, with 85% observed a single time. Of the sample, 7.9% falls within the top ten clones.

The V and J ends are trimmed by 2 bases and 9 bases, leaving 18 bases between them. CDR3 length: 15 amino acids, cysteine to phenylalanine. Here the CDR3 DNA is all that survives: 45 bases in frame from base 1. CDR1 and CDR2, per the germline V gene, are SGHRS and YFSETQ. This clonotype was obtained from an adult who received the MenACWY meningococcal vaccine as a control. Here the sequenced sample was peripheral blood, taken 28 days after the second dose of the MenACWY control vaccine. The chain uses TRBV5-1 and TRBJ2-1; a tentative D match to TRBD2 spans 6 bases. The DNA sequence is given as TGCGCCAGCAGCTTCACTAGCCCTACATTGGGTGAGCAGTTCTTC. This sequence encodes CASSFTSPTLGEQFF. This CDR3, with the reference TRBV5-1 and TRBJ2-1 proteins standing in past its ends, gives the full variable domain KAGVTQTPRYLIKTRGQQVTLSCSPISGHRSVSWYQQTPGQGLQFLFEYFSETQRNKGNFPGRFSGRQFSNSRSEMNVSTLELGDSALYLCASSFTSPTLGEQFFGPGTRLTVL.